This record concerns one TCR beta chain sequence. This clone was seen a single time. This receptor's antigen is unknown. Per-nucleotide qualities are absent, and no much larger clonotype sits a single base away. This sample is part of a study of blood T cell repertoires in COVID-19 (dated by TCRdb to the early 2020s). For context, the study as a whole: Samples from collaborators originated in the United States, Italy and Spain and spanned both the acute and convalescent phases of COVID-19. A de-identified subject ID, COVID-19 status, age in years and sex were almost always included in the sample metadata. The repertoires were made available in a free public database intended to serve as a resource for research on the immune response to SARS-CoV-2. Where HLA class I and class II types were available, the types were taken from metadata supplied by the sample provider, not from assay-based typing. Subjects who had been exposed to COVID-19, were actively infected with it, or had recovered from it provided the deeply sampled blood TCRbeta repertoires that made up the dataset. The prospective study material was composed of cDNA or gDNA derived from T cells, B-cell-depleted T cells, or PBMCs. The samples were drawn from the first 160 participants of the ongoing ImmuneRACE study and from 1,254 subjects provided by 6 global collaborators. Results the study describes overall, beyond this receptor: Clinical and demographic metadata were provided uncurated, with the amount varying by source and participant.

Collaborating institutions collected whole blood in K2EDTA tubes following their own protocols. For TCRbeta analysis, collaborators shipped samples as frozen whole blood, isolated PBMCs, or DNA extracted from either of those sample types. The immunoSEQ Assay, a bias-controlled multiplex PCR, was used to amplify TCRbeta CDR3 regions from genomic DNA. Per the original workflow: The number of nucleated cells in each sample was estimated by amplification of reference gene primers within the assay. To quantify the absolute abundance of each unique TCRbeta CDR3 rearrangement, sequence reads were collapsed and filtered. For each sample, productive Simpson clonality was calculated as the square root of Simpson's diversity index over productive rearrangements. As stored in TCRdb, this immuneACCESS dataset retains in-frame rearrangements with V and J assigned. A fraction of the clones does not appear; measured against another copy, unresolved V genes explain less than half of the discrepancy, and the remainder lacks a known reason. From that table come the V and J calls and clone size; the DNA was used to work out D and trimming. The sample table records 70,000 to 95,000 clones; almost 95% of these occur just once. Under 7.5% of the sample rests with the top ten.

V is pared back by 6 bases and J by 0 bases, with 9 bases lying between the germline termini. Including the terminal cysteine and phenylalanine, the CDR3 comprises 14 residues. CDR3 DNA is the only sequence kept; it has 42 bases, read in frame from the first base. From the germline V gene, CDR1 is MNHEY and CDR2 is SVGAGI. This TCR was sampled from a woman aged 55-70 years with active COVID-19. The sample comprised peripheral blood. This sequence uses TRBV6-5 and TRBJ1-5, with TRBD1 perhaps the D gene, on 6 matching bases. The CDR3 loop reads CASRMDSSNQPQHF. The DNA sequence is as follows: TGTGCCAGCAGGATGGACAGTAGCAATCAGCCCCAGCATTTT.